The next 13 T cell receptor beta chains were all read from a single sample in a study of Tregs in tolerant kidney transplant recipients. Sequencing was performed with immunoSEQ multiplex PCR; in TCRdb, only in-frame clones are kept and a portion is missing. The profile covers 110,000 or so clones, with about 90% appearing a single time and approximately 0.59% taken by the ten largest. Sequenced material: CD4+ T cells from blood. The source of these receptors is a human donor in good health.

This chain connects TRBV6-1 to TRBJ1-2; D gene uncertain. V was cut by 6 bases and J by 8 bases, with 19 bases left in between. CDR1 is MNHNS, CDR2 SASEGT, per germline. This CDR3 has 14 amino acids. In DNA form, the CDR3 reads TGTGCCAGCAGATCCTTGGACGGGAGGGTCGGCTACACCTTC. This sequence encodes CASRSLDGRVGYTF.

The V call is TRBV11-2, the J call TRBJ2-1; TRBD2 matches 9 bases. Germline CDR1 reads SGHAT; CDR2 reads FQNNGV. The J segment lost 6 bases and the V segment lost 2 bases, leaving 5 bases of the junction unmatched. The CDR3 is made up of 15 amino acids. This chain's CDR3 is CASSLRGRASNEQFF. For the CDR3, the DNA is TGTGCCAGCAGCTTACGCGGGAGGGCCAGCAATGAGCAGTTCTTC. Filled out from reference TRBV11-2 and TRBJ2-1, the complete variable domain reads EAGVAQSPRYKIIEKRQSVAFWCNPISGHATLYWYQQILGQGPKLLIQFQNNGVVDDSQLPKDRFSAERLKGVDSTLKIQPAKLEDSAVYLCASSLRGRASNEQFFGPGTRLTVL.

The chain uses TRBV7-6 and TRBJ2-3, with 10 bases fitting TRBD1. From germline, CDR1 is SGHVS and CDR2 FNYEAQ. The CDR3 is 15 residues long. The trim removed 5 bases at V and 6 bases at J, leaving 8 bases unmatched. The DNA for the CDR3 is TGTGCCAGCAGCACGGGACAGGGGTATTCCGATACGCAGTATTTT. This sequence encodes CASSTGQGYSDTQYF.

This clone has just one count. The CDR3 sequence is CASRGTSILNTGELFF. CDR3 bases: TGCGCCAGCAGAGGTACCTCGATTCTGAACACCGGGGAGCTGTTTTTT. The chain combines TRBV5-1 with TRBJ2-2; D remains unclear. CDR1 is SGHRS and CDR2 is YFSETQ in the germline V gene. Trimming removed 5 bases at V and 1 base at J, with 15 bases between. The CDR3 has 16 residues.

The J gene is TRBJ1-1, the V gene TRBV18; 7 nucleotides agree with TRBD1. CDR3 size: 14 residues. The V segment lost 1 base and the J segment 6 bases; nucleotides outside the gene matches: 5. Germline V gene sequence: CDR1 KGHSH, CDR2 LQKENI. The CDR3 is CASSPQGALAEAFF. CDR3 sequence (DNA): TGTGCCAGCTCACCACAGGGGGCGCTGGCTGAAGCTTTCTTT.

The rearrangement joins TRBV15 to TRBJ2-7; no clear D. The CDR3 runs 14 residues. Trimming took 0 bases from V and 1 from J, leaving 7 bases between them. Germline CDR1 reads LNHNV; CDR2 reads YYDKDF (reference sequence). Here the CDR3 reads CATSREVGSYEQYF. The CDR3 DNA sequence: TGTGCCACCAGCAGAGAGGTTGGGTCCTACGAGCAGTACTTC.

For the CDR3, the DNA is TGCGCCAGCAGCCCTCCGGGGGGGGCTTACGAGCAGTACTTC. This codes for CASSPPGGAYEQYF. The chain employs TRBV5-1 and TRBJ2-7; 8 bases are a match to TRBD2. The V gene end was trimmed by 4 bases and the J gene end by 4 bases; junction bases not matched to a gene: 7. The CDR3 is made up of 14 amino acids. Per the germline V gene, CDR1 is SGHRS and CDR2 is YFSETQ.

This clone was seen a few times. The chain is built from TRBV5-5 and TRBJ1-5; tentative D call: TRBD1 (6 bases). Deletions cut 1 base from V and 6 bases from J, with 8 bases between. The germline CDR1 and CDR2 sequences are SGHKS and YYEKEE (reference sequence). The CDR3 sequence is 13 residues long. CDR3 sequence reads: CASSLTGFQPQHF. In nucleotides, the CDR3 is TGTGCCAGCAGCTTGACAGGGTTTCAGCCCCAGCATTTT. Full variable domain (outside the CDR3, taken from reference TRBV5-5 and TRBJ1-5): DAGVTQSPTHLIKTRGQQVTLRCSPISGHKSVSWYQQVLGQGPQFIFQYYEKEERGRGNFPDRFSARQFPNYSSELNVNALLLGDSALYLCASSLTGFQPQHFGDGTRLSIL.

This clone was seen a handful of times. In nucleotides, the CDR3 is TGTGCCAGCAGCCTAAACAGACAGAACACTGAAGCTTTCTTT. Residues: CASSLNRQNTEAFF. The chain joins TRBV6-5 to TRBJ1-1; D ambiguous. With 6 bases removed from V and 1 base from J, the gap between germline ends came to 12 bases. Germline V CDR1 and CDR2: MNHEY, SVGAGI. This CDR3 is 14 amino acids long.

The chain is built from TRBV19 and TRBJ2-6; 7 bases match TRBD1. The CDR3 runs 17 residues. J lost 0 bases, V lost 5 bases, and 7 bases had no gene match. CDR1 and CDR2 (germline): LNHDA, SQIVND (reference sequence). CDR3 DNA: TGTGCCAGTAGTCGACAGGGTAGCCCCTCTGGGGCCAACGTCCTGACTTTC. As protein: CASSRQGSPSGANVLTF. The full variable domain, rest sourced from reference TRBV19 and TRBJ2-6, is DGGITQSPKYLFRKEGQNVTLSCEQNLNHDAMYWYRQDPGQGLRLIYYSQIVNDFQKGDIAEGYSVSREKKESFPLTVTSAQKNPTAFYLCASSRQGSPSGANVLTFGAGSRLTVL.

The chain recombines TRBV5-1 with TRBJ1-5; D call uncertain. The CDR3 has 16 amino acids. With 0 bases removed from V and 0 bases from J, the gap between germline ends came to 10 bases. Germline V gene data show CDR1 as SGHRS and CDR2 as YFSETQ. This CDR3 is CASSLEGGLSNQPQHF. In DNA form, the CDR3 reads TGCGCCAGCAGCTTGGAGGGAGGTCTTAGCAATCAGCCCCAGCATTTT.

The count of this clone is one. The gene calls are TRBV27 and TRBJ1-3; TRBD1 matches 7 bases. The CDR3 has 13 amino acids. Germline V lookup: CDR1 MNHEY, CDR2 SMNVEV (reference sequence). With 5 bases clipped from V and 4 bases from J, the junction kept 2 bases outside the gene matches. The DNA of the CDR3 is TGTGCCAGCAGTGGGACAGCCGGAAACACCATATATTTT. This codes for CASSGTAGNTIYF.

The J gene is TRBJ1-1, the V gene TRBV4-1, with D unclear. There are 15 residues in the CDR3. CDR1 is MGHRA, CDR2 YSYEKL, per germline. The germline V and J ends were trimmed by 1 base and 1 base, with 10 bases remaining between them. The CDR3 spells CASSQVRPQNTEAFF. CDR3 nucleotides: TGCGCCAGCAGCCAAGTCAGACCTCAGAACACTGAAGCTTTCTTT.